A selection of T cell receptor beta chains follows, all from one sample in a study of CD8 T cells in ankylosing spondylitis. MiXCR, run by TCRdb on the 5' RACE reads, gives a single entry per CDR3 protein. The repertoire holds 190,000 or so distinct CDR3 sequences, with around 13% as singletons. Specimen: blood, either unsorted or a sorted T cell fraction (not recorded which). These receptor sequences come from a male donor with ankylosing spondylitis or in good health (not recorded which). CDR3s include the opening cysteine and the closing phenylalanine or tryptophan. Fields, in order: J gene, V gene, clone size, D gene, CDR3 DNA, CDR3 protein. A D gene is named only where the DNA matches it firmly. Some rows have no size entry. The others give once, few or many, or a class for an expanded clone.

>TRBJ2-2|TRBV29-1|many|NA
TGCAGCGTTGAAGGATTCGGCAGAGCGAACACCGGGGAGCTGTTTTTT
CSVEGFGRANTGELFF
>TRBJ2-7|TRBV27|NA|NA
TGTGCCAGCAGTTTATTAGCAACGAGTTACGAGCAGTACTTC
CASSLLATSYEQYF
>TRBJ1-2|TRBV29-1|NA|NA
TGCAGCGTTGGAACCCCGCGGGATGGCTACACCTTC
CSVGTPRDGYTF
>TRBJ1-2|TRBV6-1|few|TRBD1
TGTGCCAGCAGCCCGGAGTCCGGGACAGAGCCTTCTAGTCACACCTTC
CASSPESGTEPSSHTF
>TRBJ1-5|TRBV10-2|NA|TRBD1
TGCGCCAGTACGACAGGGGCCCCTCAGCCCCAGCATTTT
CASTTGAPQPQHF
>TRBJ2-7|TRBV5-1|many|TRBD1
TGCGCCAGCATCCCTGACAGGGATAATTGCTACGAGCAGTACTTC
CASIPDRDNCYEQYF
>TRBJ1-6|TRBV27|NA|NA
TGTGCCAGCAGTTTAGGAGGCCCTCCTCAAGGGAATTCACCCCTCCACTTT
CASSLGGPPQGNSPLHF
>TRBJ2-3|TRBV12-5|few|TRBD1
TGTGCTAGTGGTCCGGGACAGGGTGTCACAGATACGCAGTATTTT
CASGPGQGVTDTQYF
>TRBJ1-1|TRBV7-9|few|NA
TGTGCCAGCAGTAGAGATATCGGACAGTCTGAAGCTTTCTTT
CASSRDIGQSEAFF
>TRBJ2-7|TRBV5-1|few|TRBD1
TGCGCCAGCAGCCCGTCTACATCCGTGGATGGACAGGGGAGCTCCTACGAGCAGTACTTC
CASSPSTSVDGQGSSYEQYF
>TRBJ2-2|TRBV20-1|few|TRBD1
TGCAGTGCTAGTGCTCAATCAACAGGGGGCCGAACCCCCGGGGAGCTGTTTTTT
CSASAQSTGGRTPGELFF
>TRBJ1-2|TRBV9|few|NA
TGTGCCAGCAGCGTAGTATCTGCTAGGGGCGCCCTTAACTATGGCTACACCTTC
CASSVVSARGALNYGYTF
>TRBJ2-3|TRBV24-1|few|NA
TGTGCCACCAGTGACCCTACGAGCACAGATACGCAGTATTTT
CATSDPTSTDTQYF
>TRBJ2-3|TRBV2|many|TRBD1
TGTGCCAGCGGACAGGGGGCAACAGATACGCAGTATTTT
CASGQGATDTQYF
>TRBJ2-2|TRBV7-9|few|NA
TGTGCCAGCAGCGCGGCAGGACCAGAACCCGGGGAGCTGTTTTTT
CASSAAGPEPGELFF
>TRBJ2-7|TRBV5-1|few|NA
TGCGCCAGCAGCTTGAAAGGTGCCCCCTACGAGCAGTACTTC
CASSLKGAPYEQYF
>TRBJ2-1|TRBV7-9|NA|TRBD2
TGTGCCAGCAGCTTGGCCCTCCTAGCGGGATTGGGTGAGCAGTTCTTC
CASSLALLAGLGEQFF
>TRBJ2-5|TRBV12-3/TRBV12-4|NA|TRBD2
TGTGCCAGCAGTTTGACTAGCGACGAGACCCAGTACTTC
CASSLTSDETQYF
>TRBJ2-1|TRBV30|NA|NA
TGTGCCTGGAGTGTATCTTACAATGAGCAGTTCTTC
CAWSVSYNEQFF
>TRBJ2-1|TRBV11-2|few|NA
TGTGCCAGCAGCCGAGAGGGGGGAGGGTACTACAATGAGCAGTTCTTC
CASSREGGGYYNEQFF
>TRBJ2-1|TRBV6-6|NA|NA
TGTGCCAGCAGTTATCTGGGGGGCGATGAGCAGTTCTTC
CASSYLGGDEQFF
>TRBJ2-3|TRBV7-9|NA|TRBD1
TGTGCCAGCAGCTTAGTACAGGGGAGCAAAGATACGCAGTATTTT
CASSLVQGSKDTQYF
>TRBJ2-5|TRBV27|NA|TRBD1
TGTGCCAGCAGTTTAGCAGGGGGCTATGGAGAGACCCAGTACTTC
CASSLAGGYGETQYF
>TRBJ2-3|TRBV4-1|few|NA
TGCGCCAGCAGCCAAGGGTACCCCTCCACAGATACGCAGTATTTT
CASSQGYPSTDTQYF
>TRBJ2-7|TRBV7-9|few|TRBD2
TGTGCCAGCAGCCAGATCGGCGGGAGCGCTGACGAGCAGTACTTC
CASSQIGGSADEQYF
>TRBJ2-7|TRBV5-1|many|NA
TGCGCCAGCAGCTTGGACCCCCTGAGGCGGGTCTACGAGCAGTACTTC
CASSLDPLRRVYEQYF
>TRBJ2-7|TRBV2|NA|NA
TGTGCCAGCAGTGAAGTATCGGAAACAGGGTGGGACGAGCAGTACTTC
CASSEVSETGWDEQYF
>TRBJ1-5|TRBV7-6|NA|NA
TGTGCCAGCAGCAATGGGGGCAATCAGCCCCAGCATTTT
CASSNGGNQPQHF
>TRBJ2-1|TRBV7-8|few|TRBD2
TGTGCCAGCAGCTCTCTCCTAGCGGGAGAAAGTGAGCAGTTCTTC
CASSSLLAGESEQFF
>TRBJ2-7|TRBV30|few|TRBD1
TGTGCCTGGAGTTATCAGGGGGCAGGCGAGCAGTACTTC
CAWSYQGAGEQYF
>TRBJ2-1|TRBV5-1|few|NA
TGCGCCAGCAGCTTCACTGGTATTGAGGCCAATGAGCAGTTCTTC
CASSFTGIEANEQFF
>TRBJ2-7|TRBV6-2/TRBV6-3|NA|NA
TGTGCCAGCAGTCGGACATCGTACTCCTACGAGCAGTACTTC
CASSRTSYSYEQYF
>TRBJ1-1|TRBV10-2|NA|NA
TGCGCCAGCAGTGACGGGAGGAACACTGAAGCTTTCTTT
CASSDGRNTEAFF
>TRBJ2-7|TRBV27|few|NA
TGTGCCAGCAGTTCCCGGGACGGTTACGAGCAGTACTTC
CASSSRDGYEQYF
>TRBJ1-1|TRBV5-1|NA|TRBD1
TGCGCCAGCAGTCGGACAGGTGATTCTTTAGGAGCTTTCTTT
CASSRTGDSLGAFF
>TRBJ2-1|TRBV5-4|NA|TRBD1
TGTGCCAGCAGACAACACCTCGGACAGGCCAATGAGCAGTTCTTC
CASRQHLGQANEQFF
>TRBJ1-4|TRBV7-8|few|NA
TGTGCCAGCAGCTTAGAGGGTGCAGCTAAACTGTTTTTT
CASSLEGAAKLFF